Each of the 9 T cell receptor beta chains below was sequenced from the same sample in a study of vaccination and CD4 T cells after COVID-19. Oncomine TCR Beta short-read sequencing was applied to DNA from cultured CD4+ T cells. TCRdb called the PCR reads again in MiXCR, with one record for every CDR3 protein. Here the sample spans fewer than 25,000 distinct CDR3 sequences, roughly 54% being singletons. The antigens for these receptors are not known. Treatment here: roughly 11-day PBMC culture with coronavirus spike peptide pools or control peptides (ViraFEST assay). Sequencing used CD4+ T cells from blood, cultured in vitro. These receptors were collected from a human donor who had recovered from COVID-19.

The CDR3 region has the DNA TGTGCCAGCACCCTACCCCGGGTGAGGGATCAGCCCCAGCATTTT. This sequence encodes CASTLPRVRDQPQHF. The chain links TRBV28 to TRBJ1-5; D not certain. V was cut by 7 bases and J by 5 bases, with 18 bases left in between. Germline V gene data show CDR1 as MDHEN and CDR2 as SYDVKM. CDR3 length equals 15 residues.

The rearrangement uses TRBV20-1 and TRBJ1-4; D call uncertain. CDR3 length: 12 amino acids. CDR1 is DFQATT and CDR2 is SNEGSKA in the germline V gene (reference sequence). The V and J ends lost 6 bases and 6 bases respectively, with 11 bases between them. The DNA of the CDR3 is TGCAGTGCGACTGGGGTCGATGAAAAACTGTTTTTT. It yields the protein CSATGVDEKLFF.

This chain uses TRBV6-5 with TRBJ1-5; tentative D call: TRBD1 (5 bases). V lost 4 bases and J 0 bases, leaving 13 bases between the germline ends. Germline V CDR1 and CDR2: MNHEY, SVGAGI. The CDR3 totals 16 residues. The CDR3 bases are TGTGCCAGCAGTTTAAACAGGTACTATAGCAATCAGCCCCAGCATTTT. Its protein is CASSLNRYYSNQPQHF.

To note about this clonotype: Relative to the germline gene, one junction end is altered; a read error may explain this. The chain carries TRBV7-3 and TRBJ1-1, with D possibly being TRBD1 (5 bases). CDR3 length: 16 residues. Germline CDR1 is SGHTA and CDR2 is FQGTGA. CDR3 coding DNA: TGTGCCAGCAGCCGTATGGGACCCCTTGAGAACGCTGAAGCTTTCTTT. Amino acids: CASSRMGPLENAEAFF.

V gene TRBV10-3 combines with J gene TRBJ1-1; no reliable D call. The length of the CDR3 is 15 residues. The V and J ends lost 3 bases and 0 bases respectively, with 11 bases between them. CDR1 is ENHRY, CDR2 SYGVKD, per germline. The CDR3: CAISEKVRLNTEAFF. The CDR3 region has the DNA TGTGCCATCAGTGAAAAGGTCAGGCTGAACACTGAAGCTTTCTTT.

The J gene is TRBJ2-5, the V gene TRBV7-6, with a tentative D call TRBD1 (6 bases). The CDR3 runs 16 residues. The ends were cut back, 0 bases at V and 2 bases at J, with 13 bases in the middle. CDR1 is SGHVS, CDR2 FNYEAQ, per germline. The CDR3 is CASSLAQGISQETQYF. CDR3 DNA: TGTGCCAGCAGCTTAGCACAGGGAATCTCTCAAGAGACCCAGTACTTC.

The sample holds a few counts of this clonotype. CDR3 protein: CASRGTGDGNQPQHF. In DNA form, the CDR3 reads TGTGCCAGCAGGGGGACAGGGGACGGCAATCAGCCCCAGCATTTT. The rearrangement uses TRBV12-3 or TRBV12-4 and TRBJ1-5, with TRBD1 matching 10 bases. This CDR3 comprises 15 residues. The junction had 4 bases not matched to a gene; V was cut back by 6 bases and J by 2 bases.

This chain joins TRBV29-1 and TRBJ1-1; D uncertain. V was pared by 6 bases and J by 4 bases, with 18 bases between. Germline V gene sequence: CDR1 SQVTM, CDR2 ANQGSEA. The CDR3 is 14 residues long. The CDR3 nucleotides read TGCAGCGTCCTCGTGGAACGGGTGGCCACTGAAGCTTTCTTT. Translation: CSVLVERVATEAFF.

The V and J genes are TRBV7-8 and TRBJ1-1, with D possibly TRBD1 on 6 matching bases. Per germline, CDR1 SGHVS and CDR2 FQNEAQ. The CDR3 is 14 amino acids. V shed 1 base and J shed 4 bases, with 10 bases lying between them. In DNA form, the CDR3 reads TGTGCCAGCAGCTTAGAGGGGGGCACCACTGAAGCTTTCTTT. The encoded protein is CASSLEGGTTEAFF.